These T cell receptor beta chains were read from a single sample in a study of blood T cell repertoires in COVID-19. Profiling relied on immunoSEQ multiplex PCR, and the TCRdb table lists in-frame clones only, not all of them. The sample carries 140,000 to 150,000 clones, around 87% recorded once. The sequenced sample was PBMCs or T cells enriched from blood (not recorded which). Receptor source: a man aged 60-69 years who had recovered from COVID-19. CDR3s include the opening cysteine and the closing phenylalanine or tryptophan. D genes are given only for firm matches. Size values are once, few and many counts, or a class for expanded clones, and some rows have none.

.	.	TRBV6-5	TRBJ1-3	TGTGCCAGCAGTTCAACAGGGCTAGGGGGAAACACCATATATTTT	CASSSTGLGGNTIYF
.	TRBD1	TRBV18	TRBJ1-3	TGTGCCAGCTCACCATCTTTCACAGGGGACGGAAACACCATATATTTT	CASSPSFTGDGNTIYF
.	.	TRBV4-1	TRBJ2-1	TGCGCCAGCAGCCAAGATCGATACAGGGTTATCGGCAATGAGCAGTTCTTC	CASSQDRYRVIGNEQFF
few	.	TRBV4-2	TRBJ2-7	TGTGCCAGCAGCCAAGAGTTCTCCAGGGCCTACGAGCAGTACTTC	CASSQEFSRAYEQYF
.	.	TRBV6-2/TRBV6-3	TRBJ2-7	TGTGCCAGCAGTTACTGGGGAGTGAAGTCCTACGAGCAGTACTTC	CASSYWGVKSYEQYF
once	.	TRBV9	TRBJ2-1	TGTGCCAGCAGCGTAGTTGCAGGGTTGTTATCTAATGAGCAGTTCTTC	CASSVVAGLLSNEQFF
once	TRBD1	TRBV5-1	TRBJ1-2	TGCGCCAGCAGCTCTGGGACAGGGGAGAGTGGCTACACCTTC	CASSSGTGESGYTF
once	.	TRBV28	TRBJ2-7	TGTGCCAGCAGATCAGCGGGCCGCTCCTACGAGCAGTACTTC	CASRSAGRSYEQYF
.	.	TRBV28	TRBJ1-5	TGTGCCAGCAGTGTCGGGGCAGCGGGGCATTTT	CASSVGAAGHF
once	.	TRBV27	TRBJ1-6	TGTGCCAGCAGTGCGACAGTGATTGGTTCACCCCTCCACTTT	CASSATVIGSPLHF
.	TRBD1	TRBV18	TRBJ2-5	TGTGCCAGCTCACCGTTCCGGGACAGTCAAGAGACCCAGTACTTC	CASSPFRDSQETQYF
.	.	TRBV12-3/TRBV12-4	TRBJ1-3	TGTGCCAGCAGTACCGCCAGGGGAAACACCATATATTTT	CASSTARGNTIYF
few	TRBD2	TRBV27	TRBJ2-7	TGTGCCAGCAGTTTATCTAGCGGGGGCTCCCCCTACGAGCAGTACTTC	CASSLSSGGSPYEQYF
once	.	TRBV1	TRBJ2-7	TGCACCAGCAGCCAAACGGACAGGGGAAAGGAATACGAGCAGTACTTC	CTSSQTDRGKEYEQYF
.	.	TRBV11-2	TRBJ2-1	TGTGCCAGCAGCTTAGACGTGTTCCGGGAGCCCGTCTCCTACAATGAGCAGTTCTTC	CASSLDVFREPVSYNEQFF
.	.	TRBV6-5	TRBJ2-7	TGTGCCAGCAGTTACACCGGTCAAAAAGGGGGAGAGCAGTACTTC	CASSYTGQKGGEQYF
.	TRBD1	TRBV2	TRBJ2-7	TGTGCCAGCACTACGTTGCTCCGGACAGGGGACTACGAGCAGTACTTC	CASTTLLRTGDYEQYF
once	TRBD2	TRBV2	TRBJ2-1	TGTGCCAGCAGTGAGAGAGCGGGAGGGCCCTTCTCCTACAATGAGCAGTTCTTC	CASSERAGGPFSYNEQFF
.	.	TRBV2	TRBJ2-3	TGTGCCAGCAGTGACAGGGCGGGGCGCACAGATACGCAGTATTTT	CASSDRAGRTDTQYF
.	.	TRBV5-6	TRBJ2-7	TGTGCCAGCAGCTCGGGAGATCTGCGACGGAACTTC	CASSSGDLRRNF
.	TRBD2	TRBV5-1	TRBJ2-7	TGCGCCAGCAGCTTGGTGGTTAGCGGGGTCTACGAGCAGTACTTC	CASSLVVSGVYEQYF
.	.	TRBV12-3/TRBV12-4	TRBJ2-1	TGTGCCAGCAGCCTGGCTCAGGGGCATGAGCAGTTCTTC	CASSLAQGHEQFF
.	.	TRBV5-1	TRBJ1-2	TGCGCCAGCAGCTCGGACAGTCTGAGTTCTGGTGGCTACACCTTC	CASSSDSLSSGGYTF
.	.	TRBV5-1	TRBJ2-1	TGCGCCAGCAGCTTGGACGGGTCCCACAACAACAATGAGCAGTTCTTC	CASSLDGSHNNNEQFF
once	TRBD1	TRBV15	TRBJ1-3	TGTGCCACCAGCAGAGATCAGGGGGCGACTGGAAACACCATATATTTT	CATSRDQGATGNTIYF
.	.	TRBV27	TRBJ1-5	TGTGCCAGCAGCCTATCTATGGGCCAGCCCCAGCATTTT	CASSLSMGQPQHF
.	.	TRBV6-5	TRBJ2-5	TGTGCCAGCAGTTCTGACCCCGGGAAAGAGACCCAGTACTTC	CASSSDPGKETQYF
few	TRBD2	TRBV5-4	TRBJ2-7	TGTGCCAGCAGGCAGTCTAGCGGGGGTTACTACGAGCAGTACTTC	CASRQSSGGYYEQYF
.	TRBD1	TRBV19	TRBJ1-1	TGTGCCAGTAGTAGCTCTACAGGGGGGAACACTGAAGCTTTCTTT	CASSSSTGGNTEAFF
.	TRBD2	TRBV9	TRBJ2-1	TGTGCCAGCAGCGTAGTGGACGGGGGGGCTCAGTTCTTC	CASSVVDGGAQFF
.	.	TRBV7-8	TRBJ1-3	TGTGCCAGCAGCTCCCCGGAGGGAAGAAACACCATATATTTT	CASSSPEGRNTIYF
.	TRBD1	TRBV7-8	TRBJ2-2	TGTGCCAGCAGCCGGACAGGGGAGACCGGGGAGCTGTTTTTT	CASSRTGETGELFF
.	TRBD2	TRBV19	TRBJ2-1	TGTGCCAGTAGTACCCTTCTTGGACTAGCGGGAGGTGAGCAGTTCTTC	CASSTLLGLAGGEQFF
.	TRBD1	TRBV27	TRBJ1-2	TGTGCCAGCAGTCGGGACAGCCTCAAATTGGGCTATGGCTACACCTTC	CASSRDSLKLGYGYTF
.	.	TRBV29-1	TRBJ2-7	TGCAGCGTTGAAGTGGGAGTGTCCTACGAGCAGTACTTC	CSVEVGVSYEQYF
.	.	TRBV11-2	TRBJ2-4	TGTGCCAGCAGCTTACAGGGTTACCATCAGTACTTC	CASSLQGYHQYF
.	TRBD2	TRBV7-6	TRBJ2-1	TGTGCCAGCAGCTTAGCGGTAGCGGGCAGCTCCTACAATGAGCAGTTCTTC	CASSLAVAGSSYNEQFF
.	.	TRBV5-5	TRBJ1-1	TGTGCCAGCAGCTTGGCGGGGGGCAGGGAGAGGCGGGGCACTGAAGCTTTCTTT	CASSLAGGRERRGTEAFF
.	.	TRBV28	TRBJ2-7	TGTGCCAGCTCGGCACCTCCGCGGGAGCAGTACTTC	CASSAPPREQYF
few	.	TRBV5-6	TRBJ2-7	TGTGCCAGCAGCGTGGGACACCCGATCTACGAGCAGTACTTC	CASSVGHPIYEQYF
.	.	TRBV5-6	TRBJ1-2	TGTGCCAGCAGCTCGGGACTGCCGCGGAACTATGGCTACACCTTC	CASSSGLPRNYGYTF
.	TRBD2	TRBV19	TRBJ2-4	TGTGCCAGTAGTAAGGGACTAGCGGGGGGACTAGCCAAAAACATTCAGTACTTC	CASSKGLAGGLAKNIQYF
.	TRBD1	TRBV29-1	TRBJ2-1	TGCAGCGTTTCGGGCGGGACAGGGAGTCTCTTTGAGCAGTTCTTC	CSVSGGTGSLFEQFF
.	.	TRBV9	TRBJ2-7	TGTGCCAGCAGCCGAGGGAAAGCAGGCGAGCAGTACTTC	CASSRGKAGEQYF
.	TRBD1	TRBV28	TRBJ1-1	TGTGCCAGCAGTTTTGGACAGGGAGGTTTGGCTTTCTTT	CASSFGQGGLAFF
.	TRBD2	TRBV13	TRBJ2-5	TGTGCCAGCAGCCCGGGACTAGCGGGAGTTGCGGAAGAGACCCAGTACTTC	CASSPGLAGVAEETQYF
.	TRBD1	TRBV18	TRBJ1-3	TGTGCCAGCTCACCAGCACAGGGGGGCACCATATATTTT	CASSPAQGGTIYF
.	.	TRBV5-1	TRBJ1-4	TGCGCCAGCAGCTCCACTCAGGTAGAAAAACTGTTTTTT	CASSSTQVEKLFF
.	.	TRBV5-5	TRBJ1-6	TGTGCCAGCAGCTTGGCTGCTTTCGAGGGAGCTTATTCACCCCTCCACTTT	CASSLAAFEGAYSPLHF
.	TRBD1	TRBV7-2	TRBJ1-2	TGTGCCAGCAGCTTAGAACTGACAGGACAGGGTCTTGGCTACACCTTC	CASSLELTGQGLGYTF
.	.	TRBV19	TRBJ1-5	TGTGCCAGTAGTGCAGGGATTTCCAATCAGCCCCAGCATTTT	CASSAGISNQPQHF
.	.	TRBV3-1/TRBV3-2	TRBJ1-5	TGTGCCAGCAGCCCCTCAGTAAGCAATCAGCCCCAGCATTTT	CASSPSVSNQPQHF
.	.	TRBV15	TRBJ2-1	TGTGCCACCAGCAGTCGTGGAGTAGGGGTTGATGAGCAGTTCTTC	CATSSRGVGVDEQFF
.	TRBD1	TRBV11-2	TRBJ2-7	TGTGCCAGCAGCTTAGGTTGGGACAGCTCCTACGAGCAGTACTTC	CASSLGWDSSYEQYF
.	TRBD2	TRBV2	TRBJ2-1	TGTGCCAGCAGCCCGACTAGCGGGATTGAGCAGTTCTTC	CASSPTSGIEQFF
.	TRBD1	TRBV19	TRBJ1-4	TGTGCCAGTAGGAACAGGGGGCAAGGATACGGTGAAAAACTGTTTTTT	CASRNRGQGYGEKLFF
.	.	TRBV9	TRBJ2-7	TGTGCCAGCAGCTCCAGGACTAACTTCGGCGAGCAGTACTTC	CASSSRTNFGEQYF
once	.	TRBV7-2	TRBJ1-6	TGTGCCAGCAGCCCCCCGAATTCACCCCTCCACTTT	CASSPPNSPLHF
few	TRBD1	TRBV25-1	TRBJ1-5	TGTGCCAGCAGTGCACAGGGGTCAAATCAGCCCCAGCATTTT	CASSAQGSNQPQHF